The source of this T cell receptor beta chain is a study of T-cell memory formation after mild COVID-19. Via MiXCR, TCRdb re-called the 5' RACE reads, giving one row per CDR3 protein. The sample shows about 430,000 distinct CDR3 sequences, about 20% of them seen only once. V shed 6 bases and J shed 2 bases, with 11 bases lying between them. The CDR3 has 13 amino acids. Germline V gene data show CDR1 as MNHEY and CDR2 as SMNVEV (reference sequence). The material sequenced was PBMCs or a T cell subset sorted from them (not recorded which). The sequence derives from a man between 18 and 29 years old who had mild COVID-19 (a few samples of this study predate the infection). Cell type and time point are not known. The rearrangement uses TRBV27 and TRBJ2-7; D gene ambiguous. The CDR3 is CASRSNWAYEQYV. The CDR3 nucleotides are TGTGCCAGCAGGAGTAATTGGGCCTACGAGCAGTACGTC.